The clone carrying this TCR beta chain occurred many times. Its matching antigen is unknown. The sample comes from a study of human T cells and chemical hapten exposure. TCRdb re-derived calls from the RACE reads in MiXCR, one entry per CDR3 protein. The top ten clones hold roughly 4% of a sample with 85,000 to 90,000 distinct CDR3 sequences, around 9.6% of them seen once. V dropped 3 bases and J dropped 3; count of bases not matched to a gene: 13. Germline CDR1 LNHDA, CDR2 SQIVND (reference sequence). The CDR3 spans 18 residues. Sample time point: pre-sensitization, week 0. Treatment specified: therapeutic diphenylcyclopropenone sensitization with weekly scalp DPC. Ahead of applying each patch test, blood was sampled. Findings of the study overall: PT1 expanded TCR counts and patch test score were linked, and their correlation was positive.

The sequences come from whole blood, collected in connection with sensitization to the hapten diphenylcyclopropenone (DPC). This TCR was sampled from a woman in her thirties or forties with alopecia areata. Some clones in this sample may be carry-over from other donors' samples. The chain is built from TRBV19 and TRBJ2-1, with 8 bases identical to TRBD2. The CDR3 reads CASSIAPNSGGDYNEQFF. CDR3 sequence (DNA): TGTGCCAGTAGTATTGCCCCGAACAGCGGGGGTGACTACAATGAGCAGTTCTTC.